Given below is one TCR beta chain in context. CDR3 size: 16 residues. CDR1 SGHTA and CDR2 FQGTGA come from the germline V gene. With V trimmed by 5 bases and J by 7 bases, 14 bases remained unmatched. This sample is drawn from a study of regulatory T cells in long-lasting Graves disease. To make TCR beta libraries, researchers used iRepertoire HTBI primers and Arm-PCR of CDR3 regions. Via MiXCR, TCRdb re-called the multiplex PCR reads, giving one row per CDR3 protein. The profile shows more than 300,000 distinct CDR3 sequences, 15% to 20% of them singletons. Indicated time point: newly diagnosed GD, antithyroid drugs for less than 3 months. Construction of the TCR library relied on RNA isolated from PBMCs. The sample also formed part of further work on T cells in Graves' hyperthyroidism and ophthalmopathy.

The receptor's source is a woman younger than 30 with Graves disease. The V and J genes are TRBV7-3 and TRBJ1-2, with TRBD1 matching 9 bases. Source: peripheral blood mononuclear cells (PBMCs), taken at new diagnosis, from a patient treated with antithyroid drugs. CDR3 bases: TGTGCCAGCAGCACCATTCCCGGGACAGGGAAGGGTGGCTACACCTTC. Translated, it gives CASSTIPGTGKGGYTF.